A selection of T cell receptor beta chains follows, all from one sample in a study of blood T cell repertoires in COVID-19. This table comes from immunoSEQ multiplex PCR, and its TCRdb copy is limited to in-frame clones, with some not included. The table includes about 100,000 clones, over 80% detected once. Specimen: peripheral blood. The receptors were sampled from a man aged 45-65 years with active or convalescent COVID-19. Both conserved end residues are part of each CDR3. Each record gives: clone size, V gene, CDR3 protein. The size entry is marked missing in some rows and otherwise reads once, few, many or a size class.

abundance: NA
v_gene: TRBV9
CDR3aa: CASSVGGGTNYGYTF

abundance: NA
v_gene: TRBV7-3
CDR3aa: CASSLGGRGYEQYF

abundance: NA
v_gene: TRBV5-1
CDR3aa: CASSRPRSYSNQPQHF

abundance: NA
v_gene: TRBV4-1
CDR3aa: CASSHSHEQYF

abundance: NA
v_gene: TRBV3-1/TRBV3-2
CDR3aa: CASSQRPGQGQWYEQYF

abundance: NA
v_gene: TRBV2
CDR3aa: CASSELSPTYNEQFF

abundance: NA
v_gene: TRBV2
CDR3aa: CASSVPEGNEQFF

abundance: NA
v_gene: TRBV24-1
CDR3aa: CATSDPGLAGGEQYF

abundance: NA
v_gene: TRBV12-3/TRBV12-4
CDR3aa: CASRKTNTGELFF

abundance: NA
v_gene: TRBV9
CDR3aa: CASSVGLAGAADTQYF

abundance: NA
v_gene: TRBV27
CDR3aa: CASSSTTSGKVNTDTQYF

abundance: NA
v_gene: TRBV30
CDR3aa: CAWTLERRSGYTF

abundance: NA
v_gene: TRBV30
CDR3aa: CAWNRGEKLFF

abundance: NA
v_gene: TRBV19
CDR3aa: CASSRFGRNYGYTF

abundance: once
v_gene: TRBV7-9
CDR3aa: CASSREAYEQYF

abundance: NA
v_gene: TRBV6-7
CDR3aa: CASSYSPRAAGTRSHTDTQYF

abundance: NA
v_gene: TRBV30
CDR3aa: CAWNDRVGEKLFF

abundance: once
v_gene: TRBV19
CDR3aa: CASRPGTGVFNSNQPQHF

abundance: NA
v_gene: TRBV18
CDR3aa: CASSPLRGNSGNTIYF

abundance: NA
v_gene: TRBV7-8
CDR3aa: CASSLEDRSDTQYF

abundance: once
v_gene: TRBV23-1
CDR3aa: CASSRTGFGELFF

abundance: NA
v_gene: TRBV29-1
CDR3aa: CSARDSSYEQYF